What follows describes a single TCR beta chain. The source of the sample is a study of patients and donors after allogeneic stem cell transplantation. V was shortened by 2 bases and J by 5 bases, with 3 bases between the two germline ends. The CDR3 loop spans 11 amino acids. Germline lookup yields CDR1 SEHNR and CDR2 FQNEAQ (reference sequence). TCRdb analysed the RT-PCR reads with MiXCR anew, one entry per CDR3 protein. In the table there are roughly 40,000 distinct CDR3 sequences, 25% to 35% of which are singletons. Sequencing used blood, either unsorted or a sorted T cell fraction (not recorded which). The V gene is TRBV7-9, the J gene TRBJ1-2; D gene unclear. This clonotype originated in a human donor who was either an allogeneic HSCT recipient or a stem cell or donor lymphocyte infusion donor (not recorded which). It is not recorded whose cells these are; they may come from a transplant donor. The CDR3 region is CASSLLYGYTF. The CDR3 DNA is TGTGCCAGCAGCTTACTGTATGGCTACACCTTC.